This TCR beta chain was identified in a study of T cells after yellow fever vaccination (dated by TCRdb to between 2018 and 2020). At the level of the whole study: The SMART-Seq v4 Ultra Low Input RNA kit was used to prepare libraries from fractions with low cell numbers. Blood samples were taken at several timepoints before and after primary and secondary immunization, and bulk PBMC replicates and cell subsets were isolated. Two healthy male donors, one aged 18 to 30 and one aged 30 to 40 years, made up the cohort. To follow T-cell clones before and after both primary and booster YFV17D yellow fever vaccination, bulk TCR alpha and beta repertoires underwent longitudinal sequencing.

The meaning of the sample's treatment or condition label: live attenuated yellow fever vaccine strain. PBMCs were isolated from peripheral blood using a standard Ficoll-Paque protocol. Dynabeads CD4 and CD8 positive selection kits were used to isolate CD4 and CD8 T-cell fractions. TriZol was used to extract RNA from bulk PBMCs, CD4 and CD8 fractions, and dextramer-positive and dextramer-negative fractions. These reads were obtained on an Illumina NovaSeq 6000. TCR cDNA was synthesized by 5'RACE template switching, through which a universal primer site and unique molecular identifiers were introduced. Priming for cDNA synthesis came from both the TCR alpha and TCR beta constant segments. Libraries were amplified in two PCR steps, with sample barcodes and sequencing adapters added in the second step. Sequencing of libraries was performed on Illumina HiSeq 2500 (2x100 bp) or NovaSeq (2x150 bp). The paper's processing steps were these. MIGEC handled demultiplexing of reads and collapsing into UMI consensus sequences, while MiXCR performed V(D)J alignment. Vaccine-responding clonotypes were identified with edgeR using replicate PBMC samples, with FDR below 0.01 and a log2 fold change above 5 up to day 15 being required. Bulk clonotypes were assigned CD4 or CD8 identity according to which sequenced CD4 or CD8 repertoire held them at higher abundance. The public reads were quality trimmed at Q25 with fastp and then assembled into clones with MiXCR by TCRdb, keeping productive beta chains. CDR3 protein duplicates are merged, each entry listing the most common genes and DNA. What appears here as the V and J calls and clone size reflects TCRdb's work, not the paper's. The sample contains some 160,000 distinct CDR3 sequences, approximately 10% of them found a single time. In total, the top ten clones hold under 40% of the sample.

A single count supports this clonotype. The specificity of this receptor is unknown. No quality values exist for individual bases; no much larger clone is one base distant. A single read offers scant evidence. What the work shows at the level of the full study, not this receptor alone: FACS-sorted repertoires could contain abundant contaminating clonotypes from the bulk population, so computational filtering was required. A small fraction of clonotypes showed up in both the CD4 and CD8 compartments, probably as a result of convergent recombination. The secondary T-cell response was found to be weaker but faster than the primary response, with a peak reached on day 5 rather than on day 15. Most clones expanded after primary vaccination (96% of CD4 and 88% of CD8) were re-detected after the booster, suggesting that broad memory maintenance occurred. The study included only a couple of donors, which limits how far the findings can be generalized.

Via the germline V gene (reference sequence), CDR1 is SEHNR and CDR2 FQNEAQ. V is reduced by 5 bases and J by 12 bases, leaving a spacing of 14 bases between them. The CDR3 covers 12 residues, taking in both the cysteine and the phenylalanine. Only the CDR3 part of the read is kept: 36 bases, read in frame from the first base. Recombination connected TRBV7-9 to TRBJ2-1, and the D gene may be TRBD2, 6 bases matching. Sample: CD8+ T cells sorted from PBMCs, taken 45 days after the yellow fever booster vaccination. The clonotype was recovered from a man younger than 35 who received the YFV17D yellow fever vaccine. The sequence in DNA is TGTGCCAGCAGCACCGGGACTCGTTGGCAGTTCTTC. Translated, this is CASSTGTRWQFF.